This TCR beta chain was documented in a study of identical twins. This clonotype was seen at least ten times. CDR1 and CDR2 (germline): SGHRS, YFSETQ. V was pared by 3 bases and J by 4 bases, with 6 bases of the junction left unmatched. The CDR3 is 15 amino acids. One entry per CDR3 protein, called by TCRdb with MiXCR from the 5' RACE reads. The sample lists 600,000 to 700,000 distinct CDR3 sequences; 21% were seen once. The same sample was also studied in work on T cells expressing NK-cell markers. Per that paper: Once again these clonotypes came out on top in the CD3+CD56-NKG2C+ fraction of a few donors.

Specimen: PBMCs. The clonotype comes from a woman aged 18-29 years in good health. The chain couples TRBV5-1 to TRBJ2-3; 9 positions agree with TRBD2. The CDR3 region has the DNA TGCGCCAGCAGCTCTCGATGGACTAGCGCAGATACGCAGTATTTT. It encodes CASSSRWTSADTQYF.